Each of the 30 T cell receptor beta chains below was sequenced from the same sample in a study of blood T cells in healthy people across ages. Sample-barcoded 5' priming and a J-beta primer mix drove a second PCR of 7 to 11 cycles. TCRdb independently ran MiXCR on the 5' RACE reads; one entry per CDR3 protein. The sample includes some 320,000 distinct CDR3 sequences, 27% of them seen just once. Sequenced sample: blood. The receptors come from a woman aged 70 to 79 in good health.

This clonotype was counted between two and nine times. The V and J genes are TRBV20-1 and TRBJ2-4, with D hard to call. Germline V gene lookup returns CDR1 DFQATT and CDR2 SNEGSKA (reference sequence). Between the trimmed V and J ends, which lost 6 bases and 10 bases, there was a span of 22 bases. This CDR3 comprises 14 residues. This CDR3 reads CSANKATALGIQYF. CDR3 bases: TGCAGTGCGAACAAGGCGACCGCCCTGGGGATTCAGTACTTC.

CDR3 nucleotide sequence: TGTGCCAGCAGTTACAGGGACAGGGCCACTGAAGCTTTCTTT. Amino acids: CASSYRDRATEAFF. The chain combines TRBV6-6 with TRBJ1-1; TRBD1 agrees at 9 bases. The CDR3 has 14 amino acids. V dropped 2 bases and J dropped 4; count of bases not matched to a gene: 2. Germline CDR1 and CDR2: MNHNY and SVGAGI (reference sequence).

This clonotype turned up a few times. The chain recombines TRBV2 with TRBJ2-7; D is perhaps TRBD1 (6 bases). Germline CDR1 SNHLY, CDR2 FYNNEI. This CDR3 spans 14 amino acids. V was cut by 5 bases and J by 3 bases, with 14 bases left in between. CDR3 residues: CASSSDGTYYEQYF. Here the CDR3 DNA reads TGTGCCAGCAGTTCAGACGGGACATACTACGAGCAGTACTTC.

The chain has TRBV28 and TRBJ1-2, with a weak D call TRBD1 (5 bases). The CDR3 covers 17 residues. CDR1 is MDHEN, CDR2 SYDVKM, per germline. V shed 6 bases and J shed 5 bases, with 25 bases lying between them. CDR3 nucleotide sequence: TGTGCCAGCAGCCCTCCGTTACAGGTCACGGGGCTATATGGCTACACCTTC. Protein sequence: CASSPPLQVTGLYGYTF.

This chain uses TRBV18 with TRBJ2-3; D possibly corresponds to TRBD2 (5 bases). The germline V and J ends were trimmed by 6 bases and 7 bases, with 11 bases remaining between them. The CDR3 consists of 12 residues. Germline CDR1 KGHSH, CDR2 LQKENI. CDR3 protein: CASSAIGNTQYF. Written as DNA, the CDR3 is TGTGCCAGCTCGGCTATCGGGAATACGCAGTATTTT.

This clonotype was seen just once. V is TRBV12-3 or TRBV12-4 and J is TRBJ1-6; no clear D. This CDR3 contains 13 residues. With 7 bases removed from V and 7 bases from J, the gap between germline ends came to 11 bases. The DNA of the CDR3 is TGTGCCAGCACCTTGCACGACAATTCACCCCTCCACTTT. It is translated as CASTLHDNSPLHF.

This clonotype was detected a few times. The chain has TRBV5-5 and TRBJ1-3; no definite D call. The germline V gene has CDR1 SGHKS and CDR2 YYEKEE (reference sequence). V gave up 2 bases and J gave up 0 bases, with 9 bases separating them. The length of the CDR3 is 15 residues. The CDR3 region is CASSFDGLSGNTIYF. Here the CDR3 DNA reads TGTGCCAGCAGCTTCGACGGCCTCTCTGGAAACACCATATATTTT.

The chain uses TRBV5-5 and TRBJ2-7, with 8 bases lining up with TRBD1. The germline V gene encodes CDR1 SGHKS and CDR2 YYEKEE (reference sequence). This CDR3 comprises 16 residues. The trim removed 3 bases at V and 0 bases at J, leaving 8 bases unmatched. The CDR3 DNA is TGTGCCAGCAGCTCTCAGGGGGCAGGACGCTCCTACGAGCAGTACTTC. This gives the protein CASSSQGAGRSYEQYF.

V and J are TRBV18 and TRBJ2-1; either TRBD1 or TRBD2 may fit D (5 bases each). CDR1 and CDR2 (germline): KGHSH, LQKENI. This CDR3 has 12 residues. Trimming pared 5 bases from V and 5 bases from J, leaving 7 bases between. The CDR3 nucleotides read TGTGCCAGCTCAGAGGGGAACAATGAGCAGTTCTTC. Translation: CASSEGNNEQFF.

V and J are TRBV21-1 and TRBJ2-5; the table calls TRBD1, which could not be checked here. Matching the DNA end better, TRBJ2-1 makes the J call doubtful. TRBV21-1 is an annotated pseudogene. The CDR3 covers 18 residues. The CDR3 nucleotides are TGTGCCAGCAGCAAGCACCGCAGGAGTTATCGGCGCTGCACTGAGCAGTTCTTC. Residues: CASSKHRRSYRRCTEQFF.

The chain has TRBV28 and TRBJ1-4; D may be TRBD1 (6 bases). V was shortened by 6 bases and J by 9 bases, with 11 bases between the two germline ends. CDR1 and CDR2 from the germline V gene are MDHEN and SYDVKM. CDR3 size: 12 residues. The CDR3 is CASRGAWKKLFF. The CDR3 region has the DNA TGTGCCAGCAGGGGGGCGTGGAAAAAACTGTTTTTT.

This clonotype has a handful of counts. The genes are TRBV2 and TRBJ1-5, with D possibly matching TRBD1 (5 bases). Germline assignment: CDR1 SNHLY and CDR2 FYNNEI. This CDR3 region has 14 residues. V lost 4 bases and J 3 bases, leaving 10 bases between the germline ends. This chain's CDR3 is CASSAAGVNQPQHF. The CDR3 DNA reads TGTGCCAGCAGTGCGGCGGGGGTCAATCAGCCCCAGCATTTT. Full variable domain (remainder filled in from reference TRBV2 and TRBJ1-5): EPEVTQTPSHQVTQMGQEVILRCVPISNHLYFYWYRQILGQKVEFLVSFYNNEISEKSEIFDDQFSVERPDGSNFTLKIRSTKLEDSAMYFCASSAAGVNQPQHFGDGTRLSIL.

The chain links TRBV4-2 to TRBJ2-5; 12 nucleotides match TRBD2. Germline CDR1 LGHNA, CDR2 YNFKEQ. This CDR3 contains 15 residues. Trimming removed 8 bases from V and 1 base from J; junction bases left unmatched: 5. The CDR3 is CASSRLAGAQETQYF. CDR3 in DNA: TGTGCCAGCTCCCGACTAGCGGGGGCCCAAGAGACCCAGTACTTC.

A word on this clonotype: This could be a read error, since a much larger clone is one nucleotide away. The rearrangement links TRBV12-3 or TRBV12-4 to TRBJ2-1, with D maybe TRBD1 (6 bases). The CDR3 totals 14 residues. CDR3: CARSLGGRDNEQFF. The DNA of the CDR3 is TGTGCCCGCAGTTTAGGGGGAAGGGACAATGAGCAGTTCTTC.

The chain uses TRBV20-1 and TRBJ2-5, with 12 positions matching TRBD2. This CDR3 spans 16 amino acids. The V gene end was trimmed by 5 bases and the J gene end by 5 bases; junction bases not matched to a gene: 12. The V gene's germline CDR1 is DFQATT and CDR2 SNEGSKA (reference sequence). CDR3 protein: CSALATLAGGRETQYF. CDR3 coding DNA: TGCAGTGCTCTAGCTACTCTAGCGGGAGGGCGGGAGACCCAGTACTTC.

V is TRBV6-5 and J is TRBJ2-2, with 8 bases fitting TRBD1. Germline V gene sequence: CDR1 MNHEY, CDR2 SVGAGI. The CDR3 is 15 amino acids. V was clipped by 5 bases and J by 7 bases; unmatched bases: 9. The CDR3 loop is CASSPRTGWNGELFF. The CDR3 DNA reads TGTGCCAGCAGTCCCCGGACAGGGTGGAACGGGGAGCTGTTTTTT.

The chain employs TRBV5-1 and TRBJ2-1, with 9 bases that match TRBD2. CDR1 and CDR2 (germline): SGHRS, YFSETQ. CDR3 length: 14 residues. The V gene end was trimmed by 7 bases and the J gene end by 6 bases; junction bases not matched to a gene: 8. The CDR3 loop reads CASDLAGDGNEQFF. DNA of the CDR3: TGCGCCAGCGATTTAGCGGGAGATGGCAATGAGCAGTTCTTC.

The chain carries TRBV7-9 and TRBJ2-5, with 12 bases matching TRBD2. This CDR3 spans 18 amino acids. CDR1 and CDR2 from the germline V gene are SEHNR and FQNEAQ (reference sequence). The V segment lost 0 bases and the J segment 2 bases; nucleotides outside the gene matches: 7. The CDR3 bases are TGTGCCAGCAGCTTAGCGGCCGGACTAGCGGGATCACAAGAGACCCAGTACTTC. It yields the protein CASSLAAGLAGSQETQYF.

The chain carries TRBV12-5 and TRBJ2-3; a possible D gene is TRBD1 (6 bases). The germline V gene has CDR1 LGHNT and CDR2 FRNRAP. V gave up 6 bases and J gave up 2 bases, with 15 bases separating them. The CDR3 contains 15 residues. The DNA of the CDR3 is TGTGCTAGTGGACAGACGGGACACCTCACAGATACGCAGTATTTT. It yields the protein CASGQTGHLTDTQYF. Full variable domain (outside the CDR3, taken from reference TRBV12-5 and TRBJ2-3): DARVTQTPRHKVTEMGQEVTMRCQPILGHNTVFWYRQTMMQGLELLAYFRNRAPLDDSGMPKDRFSAEMPDATLATLKIQPSEPRDSAVYFCASGQTGHLTDTQYFGPGTRLTVL.

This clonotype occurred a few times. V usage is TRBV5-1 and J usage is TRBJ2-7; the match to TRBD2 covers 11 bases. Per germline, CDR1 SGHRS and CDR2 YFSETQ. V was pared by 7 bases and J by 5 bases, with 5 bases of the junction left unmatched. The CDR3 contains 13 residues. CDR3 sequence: CASHLGLADEQYF. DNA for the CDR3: TGCGCCAGCCACTTGGGACTAGCGGACGAGCAGTACTTC.

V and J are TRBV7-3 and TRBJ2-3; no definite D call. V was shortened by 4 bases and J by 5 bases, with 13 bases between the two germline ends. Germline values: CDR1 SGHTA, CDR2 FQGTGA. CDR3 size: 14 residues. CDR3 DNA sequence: TGTGCCAGCAGCTCGCTTGGGCCCGGAGATACGCAGTATTTT. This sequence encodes CASSSLGPGDTQYF.

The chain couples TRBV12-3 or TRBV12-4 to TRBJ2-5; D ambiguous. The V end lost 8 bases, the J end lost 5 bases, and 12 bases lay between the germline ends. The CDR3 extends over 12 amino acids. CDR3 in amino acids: CASGRMVETQYF. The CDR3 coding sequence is TGTGCCAGCGGCCGGATGGTTGAGACCCAGTACTTC.

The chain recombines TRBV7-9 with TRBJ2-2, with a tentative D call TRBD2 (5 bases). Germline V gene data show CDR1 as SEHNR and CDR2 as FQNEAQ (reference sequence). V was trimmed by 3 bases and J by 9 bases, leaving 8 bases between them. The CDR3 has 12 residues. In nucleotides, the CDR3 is TGTGCCAGCAGCTTGTTGACTAGGGAGCTGTTTTTT. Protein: CASSLLTRELFF.

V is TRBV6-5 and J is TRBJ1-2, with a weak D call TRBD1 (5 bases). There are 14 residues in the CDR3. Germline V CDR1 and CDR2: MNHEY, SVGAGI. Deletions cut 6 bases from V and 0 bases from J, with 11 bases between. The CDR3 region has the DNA TGTGCCAGCAGCGGATGGGGCACTAACTATGGCTACACCTTC. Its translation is CASSGWGTNYGYTF.

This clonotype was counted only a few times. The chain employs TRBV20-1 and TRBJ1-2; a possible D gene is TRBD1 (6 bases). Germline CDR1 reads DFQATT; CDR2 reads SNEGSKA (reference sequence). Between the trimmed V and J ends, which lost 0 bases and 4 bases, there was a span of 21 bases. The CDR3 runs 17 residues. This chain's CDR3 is CSARDAAGAPFIYGYTF. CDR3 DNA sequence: TGCAGTGCTAGAGATGCGGCAGGGGCTCCTTTTATCTATGGCTACACCTTC.

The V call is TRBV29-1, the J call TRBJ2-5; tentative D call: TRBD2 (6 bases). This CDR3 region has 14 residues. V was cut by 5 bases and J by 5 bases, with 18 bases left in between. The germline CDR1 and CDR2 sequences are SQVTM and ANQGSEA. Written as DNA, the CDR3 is TGCAGCGTTAATGGACCAGCCGGAGGGGAGACCCAGTACTTC. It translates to CSVNGPAGGETQYF. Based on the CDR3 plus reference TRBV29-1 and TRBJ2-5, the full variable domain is SAVISQKPSRDICQRGTSLTIQCQVDSQVTMMFWYRQQPGQSLTLIATANQGSEATYESGFVIDKFPISRPNLTFSTLTVSNMSPEDSSIYLCSVNGPAGGETQYFGPGTRLLVL.

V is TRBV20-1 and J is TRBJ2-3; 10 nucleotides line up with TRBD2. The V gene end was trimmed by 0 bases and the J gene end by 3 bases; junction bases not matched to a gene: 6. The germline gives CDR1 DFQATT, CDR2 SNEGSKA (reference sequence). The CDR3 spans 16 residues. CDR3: CSARDLTSGLTDTQYF. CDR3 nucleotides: TGCAGTGCTAGAGATTTGACTAGCGGGTTGACAGATACGCAGTATTTT.

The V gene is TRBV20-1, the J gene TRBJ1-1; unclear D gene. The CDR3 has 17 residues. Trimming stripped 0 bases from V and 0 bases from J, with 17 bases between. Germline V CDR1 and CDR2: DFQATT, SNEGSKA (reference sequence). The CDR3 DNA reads TGCAGTGCTAGAGATGGTTCACAGCCGACCTTGAACACTGAAGCTTTCTTT. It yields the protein CSARDGSQPTLNTEAFF.

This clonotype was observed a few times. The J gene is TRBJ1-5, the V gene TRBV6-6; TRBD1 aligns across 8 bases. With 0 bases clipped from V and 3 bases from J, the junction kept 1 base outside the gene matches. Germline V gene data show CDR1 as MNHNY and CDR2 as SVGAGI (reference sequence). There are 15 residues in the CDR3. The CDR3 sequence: CASSYSGQDNQPQHF. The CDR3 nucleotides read TGTGCCAGCAGTTACTCGGGACAGGACAATCAGCCCCAGCATTTT.

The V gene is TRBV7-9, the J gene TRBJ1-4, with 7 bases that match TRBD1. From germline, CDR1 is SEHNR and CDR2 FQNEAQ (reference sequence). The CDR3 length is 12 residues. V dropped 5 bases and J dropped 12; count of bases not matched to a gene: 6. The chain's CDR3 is CASSPQTGQLFF. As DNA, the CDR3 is TGTGCCAGCAGCCCCCAGACAGGGCAACTGTTTTTT. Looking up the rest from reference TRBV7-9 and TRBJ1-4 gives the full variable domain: DTGVSQNPRHKITKRGQNVTFRCDPISEHNRLYWYRQTLGQGPEFLTYFQNEAQLEKSRLLSDRFSAERPKGSFSTLEIQRTEQGDSAMYLCASSPQTGQLFFGSGTQLSVL.